Listed below are T cell receptor beta chains from one sample, sequenced in a study of blood T cell repertoires in COVID-19. Measured with immunoSEQ multiplex PCR; TCRdb has only the in-frame clones, and not every one. The data hold 350,000 to 400,000 clones, with around 87% observed a single time. The sequencing input was PBMCs or T cells enriched from blood (not recorded which). These TCRs come from a woman aged 25 to 45 with acute COVID-19. Each CDR3 is given with its conserved first and last residue. The D gene is left open where the match is weak. Size tells how often a clone was seen (once, few, many) or the class of an expanded clone, and some rows leave it out.

- | TRBJ2-3 | - | TRBV7-3 | TGTGCCGGGGCAACGGGGGTAGGAGATACGCAGTATTTT | CAGATGVGDTQYF
- | TRBJ2-5 | - | TRBV24-1 | TGTGCCACCAGTGAACCAGGGGAACCAGAGACCCAGTACTTC | CATSEPGEPETQYF
TRBD1 | TRBJ2-1 | - | TRBV19 | TGTGCCACGAGACAGGGGGCGCGCGATGAGCAGTTCTTC | CATRQGARDEQFF
TRBD2 | TRBJ2-7 | - | TRBV7-2 | TGTGCCAGCAGCAGACTAGCGGGGGACCTCTACGAGCAGTACTTC | CASSRLAGDLYEQYF
- | TRBJ2-2 | - | TRBV19 | TGTGCCAGTAGTCCTCAGGCCGACACCGGGGAGCTGTTTTTT | CASSPQADTGELFF
TRBD2 | TRBJ2-2 | few | TRBV19 | TGTGCCAGTAGAACTGGACTAGCGGGGGGGACCGGGGAGCTGTTTTTT | CASRTGLAGGTGELFF
- | TRBJ1-4 | - | TRBV9 | TGTGCCAGCAGCGTAGGACAGCCTGGGGAAAAACTGTTTTTT | CASSVGQPGEKLFF
TRBD2 | TRBJ2-3 | once | TRBV2 | TGTGCCAGCAGTGATGGGCGGGGGGGCCATACGCAGTATTTT | CASSDGRGGHTQYF
- | TRBJ1-2 | once | TRBV5-1 | TGCGCCAGCAGCCGAGGGAACGGACAGCTTAAAAACTATGGCTACACCTTC | CASSRGNGQLKNYGYTF
TRBD2 | TRBJ2-1 | - | TRBV7-3 | TGTGCCAGCAGCTTCAAGCCAGCGGGGGGGAACGAGCAGTTCTTC | CASSFKPAGGNEQFF
- | TRBJ1-2 | - | TRBV18 | TGTGCCAGCTCACCTTTTGGGCAGGTGCTTGACTATGGCTACACCTTC | CASSPFGQVLDYGYTF
- | TRBJ2-7 | - | TRBV29-1 | TGCAGCGTTGACGGGACATCGCTCTACGAGCAGTACTTC | CSVDGTSLYEQYF
TRBD1 | TRBJ2-5 | - | TRBV23-1 | TGCGCCAGCAGTCACGGACAGGCCGAAGAGACCCAGTACTTC | CASSHGQAEETQYF
- | TRBJ1-3 | - | TRBV4-1 | TGCGCCAGCAGCCAAGATATAGTGGGACACCTCTCTGGAAACACCATATATTTT | CASSQDIVGHLSGNTIYF
TRBD1 | TRBJ1-5 | - | TRBV19 | TGTGCCAGTGGACAGGGCAATCAGCCCCAGCATTTT | CASGQGNQPQHF
- | TRBJ1-1 | - | TRBV6-5 | TGTGCCAGCAGTTACTCAGGGAGCACCGAAGCTTTCTTT | CASSYSGSTEAFF
TRBD2 | TRBJ2-7 | - | TRBV6-5 | TGTGCCAGCAGTTACTCACTAGCGGGGGGCTCCTACGAGCAGTACTTC | CASSYSLAGGSYEQYF
TRBD1 | TRBJ2-7 | - | TRBV5-1 | TGCGCCAGCAGCCTGGGGACAGGACCCTACGAGCAGTACTTC | CASSLGTGPYEQYF
- | TRBJ1-1 | - | TRBV7-6 | TGTGCCAGCAGCTTAGTCTCCGCGAACAGGAAAAATACTGAAGCTTTCTTT | CASSLVSANRKNTEAFF
- | TRBJ2-7 | - | TRBV2 | TGTGCCAGCAGTGAGGACAGCCAGCAGTACTTC | CASSEDSQQYF